The 21 T cell receptor beta chains reported below all come from one sample, sequenced in a study of cytomegalovirus exposure and HLA in healthy donors. The PCR was carried out with 60 Vbeta primers and 13 Jbeta primers. This table comes from immunoSEQ multiplex PCR, and its TCRdb copy is limited to in-frame clones, with some not included. The sample yields 90,000 or so clones, around 74% seen once. The sequencing sample was made of PBMCs. Receptors originate from a man aged 30 to 45 in good health and CMV-seropositive.

The DNA of the CDR3 is TGTGCCAGCAGTGAGTGGGAGTCCAGGCTATCGGGCTACACCTTC. It translates to CASSEWESRLSGYTF. The chain links TRBV2 to TRBJ1-2, with D hard to call. Germline CDR1 reads SNHLY; CDR2 reads FYNNEI. The CDR3 runs to 15 residues. Trimming left V 3 bases short and J 8 bases short, with 19 bases between.

The chain recombines TRBV7-3 with TRBJ1-5; a weak D match, TRBD1 (6 bases). Between the trimmed V and J ends, which lost 5 bases and 5 bases, there was a span of 10 bases. The CDR3 spans 13 residues. The germline gives CDR1 SGHTA, CDR2 FQGTGA. The CDR3 DNA follows: TGTGCCAGCAGCAAAGGGGGAGATCAGCCCCAGCATTTT. The encoded protein is CASSKGGDQPQHF.

The rearrangement links TRBV6-6 to TRBJ2-5; 7 bases agree with TRBD1. The germline V gene encodes CDR1 MNHNY and CDR2 SVGAGI (reference sequence). CDR3 length equals 15 residues. Trimming removed 7 bases from V and 2 bases from J; junction bases left unmatched: 10. This CDR3 is CASTPQGFVQETQYF. The CDR3 nucleotides are TGTGCCAGCACCCCACAGGGGTTTGTACAAGAGACCCAGTACTTC.

This clone appeared a few times. The gene calls are TRBV6-1 and TRBJ2-7; 7 nucleotides align to TRBD2. Germline V gene sequence: CDR1 MNHNS, CDR2 SASEGT. The CDR3 is 13 residues long. V lost 5 bases to trimming and J lost 6 bases; unmatched junction nucleotides: 7. The CDR3 loop reads CASSWSTSAEQYF. The CDR3 region has the DNA TGTGCCAGCAGTTGGTCCACTAGCGCCGAGCAGTACTTC.

This chain links TRBV19 with TRBJ1-2; 11 bases are a match to TRBD1. Germline CDR1 reads LNHDA; CDR2 reads SQIVND (reference sequence). After removal of 2 bases from V and 4 bases from J, the junction contained 3 bases not matched to a gene. The CDR3 is 15 residues long. The CDR3 DNA reads as TGTGCCAGTAGTATATTGGGACAGGGGGGCTATGGCTACACCTTC. Its protein is CASSILGQGGYGYTF.

The rearrangement uses TRBV5-1 and TRBJ2-1, with TRBD1 as a possible D gene (5 bases). Trimming left V 5 bases short and J 4 bases short, with 25 bases between. Germline V CDR1 and CDR2: SGHRS, YFSETQ. CDR3 length: 18 amino acids. CDR3 protein: CASSFQAPRWGEYNEQFF. The CDR3 coding sequence is TGCGCCAGCAGTTTCCAAGCTCCTCGGTGGGGCGAGTACAATGAGCAGTTCTTC.

The V and J genes are TRBV28 and TRBJ1-1, with D possibly TRBD1 on 6 matching bases. This CDR3 spans 14 amino acids. Trimming stripped 3 bases from V and 4 bases from J, with 12 bases between. Germline CDR1 and CDR2: MDHEN and SYDVKM. CDR3 DNA sequence: TGTGCCAGCAGTTTCAGGGGTTGGGGCACTGAAGCTTTCTTT. Its protein product is CASSFRGWGTEAFF. Using reference TRBV28 and TRBJ1-1 for the parts outside the CDR3, the full variable domain is DVKVTQSSRYLVKRTGEKVFLECVQDMDHENMFWYRQDPGLGLRLIYFSYDVKMKEKGDIPEGYSVSREKKERFSLILESASTNQTSMYLCASSFRGWGTEAFFGQGTRLTVV.

CDR3 in amino acids: CASSLGQTTTYEQYF. The CDR3 DNA follows: TGTGCCAGCAGCTTAGGGCAGACAACAACCTACGAGCAGTACTTC. The chain combines TRBV7-2 with TRBJ2-7; the D is unclear. Germline assignment: CDR1 SGHTA and CDR2 FQGNSA. This CDR3 contains 15 residues. V was trimmed by 1 base and J by 2 bases, leaving 12 bases between them.

This clone was detected only a few times. The chain combines TRBV5-5 with TRBJ1-1; 12 bases align to TRBD1. Germline-derived CDR1 and CDR2 are SGHKS and YYEKEE (reference sequence). The ends lost 0 bases at V and 10 bases at J; junction bases unmatched: 7. The length of the CDR3 is 15 residues. The CDR3 nucleotides read TGTGCCAGCAGCTTGGTGGGACAGGGGGCGGGGGCAGCTTTCTTT. This translates into CASSLVGQGAGAAFF.

The chain joins TRBV30 to TRBJ1-6; D not certain. The ends were cut back, 2 bases at V and 3 bases at J, with 8 bases in the middle. CDR1 and CDR2 (germline): GTSNPN, SVGIG (reference sequence). CDR3 length: 14 residues. CDR3 region: CAWSPGIYNSPLHF. As DNA, the CDR3 is TGTGCCTGGAGTCCGGGGATCTATAATTCACCCCTCCACTTT.

The chain links TRBV28 to TRBJ2-1, with 12 bases that match TRBD2. Germline CDR1 reads MDHEN; CDR2 reads SYDVKM. The CDR3 covers 14 residues. Trimming took 10 bases from V and 2 from J; bases not matched to a gene: 3. CDR3 sequence reads: CATASGGAYNEQFF. CDR3 nucleotide sequence: TGTGCCACTGCTAGCGGGGGGGCCTACAATGAGCAGTTCTTC. Full variable domain (rest looked up from reference TRBV28 and TRBJ2-1): DVKVTQSSRYLVKRTGEKVFLECVQDMDHENMFWYRQDPGLGLRLIYFSYDVKMKEKGDIPEGYSVSREKKERFSLILESASTNQTSMYLCATASGGAYNEQFFGPGTRLTVL.

The genes are TRBV7-8 and TRBJ1-1; D call uncertain. Germline V lookup: CDR1 SGHVS, CDR2 FQNEAQ. The CDR3 has 13 residues. Between the trimmed V and J ends, which lost 5 bases and 0 bases, there was a span of 7 bases. The CDR3 DNA follows: TGTGCCAGCAGCCGCGGAATGAACACTGAAGCTTTCTTT. Translated, it gives CASSRGMNTEAFF.

The chain is built from TRBV7-3 and TRBJ2-1; 7 positions agree with TRBD1. The CDR3 is 14 amino acids. Germline V lookup: CDR1 SGHTA, CDR2 FQGTGA. The V and J ends lost 5 bases and 8 bases, in that order; junction bases with no gene match: 9. In DNA, the CDR3 is TGTGCCAGCAGCAATTTCAGGGGGTTCGATGAGCAGTTCTTC. Protein product: CASSNFRGFDEQFF.

The genes are TRBV6-1 and TRBJ1-2; 8 positions match TRBD1. The V segment lost 6 bases and the J segment 3 bases; nucleotides outside the gene matches: 3. From germline, CDR1 is MNHNS and CDR2 SASEGT. This CDR3 contains 13 residues. DNA of the CDR3: TGTGCCAGCAGACGGGGACAGGACTATGGCTACACCTTC. Translating gives CASRRGQDYGYTF.

V is TRBV28 and J is TRBJ2-5; no clear D. The CDR3 totals 13 residues. V was cut by 6 bases and J by 4 bases, with 12 bases left in between. Germline V gives CDR1 MDHEN, CDR2 SYDVKM. CDR3 sequence (DNA): TGTGCCAGCAGGCGCGAGGTTGGAGAGACCCAGTACTTC. This sequence encodes CASRREVGETQYF.

This clone was observed a few times. V is TRBV28 and J is TRBJ1-1, with no clear D. Deletions cut 6 bases from V and 7 bases from J, with 12 bases between. Germline CDR1 reads MDHEN; CDR2 reads SYDVKM. The CDR3 has 12 residues. The CDR3: CASSERAREAFF. The CDR3 DNA reads as TGTGCCAGCAGCGAGAGGGCCCGTGAAGCTTTCTTT.

The chain uses TRBV28 and TRBJ1-2, with D maybe TRBD1 (5 bases). Between the trimmed V and J ends, which lost 10 bases and 5 bases, there was a span of 14 bases. Looked up from germline, CDR1 is MDHEN and CDR2 is SYDVKM. CDR3 length: 12 amino acids. This chain's CDR3 is CATGGIWYGYTF. The CDR3 region has the DNA TGTGCCACGGGGGGGATATGGTATGGCTACACCTTC.

There are a few counts of this clone. The genes are TRBV4-1 and TRBJ2-5; 12 bases fit TRBD1. Trimming at V came to 4 bases and at J to 7 bases, leaving 13 bases not matched to a gene. Germline V gene lookup returns CDR1 MGHRA and CDR2 YSYEKL. This CDR3 comprises 17 residues. For the CDR3, the DNA is TGCGCCAGCAGCCTCGTTCTCCCGGGACAGGGGGCTGGGACCCAGTACTTC. This gives the protein CASSLVLPGQGAGTQYF.

The rearrangement joins TRBV6-1 to TRBJ1-2, with no clear D. The CDR3 has 13 residues. Trimming shortened V by 3 bases and J by 6 bases, and 11 bases separated the two germline ends. CDR1 and CDR2 (germline): MNHNS, SASEGT. The CDR3 loop is CASSDREAHGYTF. Written as DNA, the CDR3 is TGTGCCAGCAGTGATAGGGAGGCCCATGGCTACACCTTC.

The rearrangement joins TRBV19 to TRBJ1-3; the D gene is possibly TRBD1 (5 bases). Germline CDR1 is LNHDA and CDR2 is SQIVND (reference sequence). V was trimmed by 2 bases and J by 4 bases, leaving 15 bases between them. This CDR3 spans 16 amino acids. Here the CDR3 reads CASSIRGTVSGNTIYF. In nucleotides, the CDR3 is TGTGCCAGTAGTATACGGGGGACTGTTTCCGGAAACACCATATATTTT.

The chain employs TRBV7-2 and TRBJ2-5; 8 positions agree with TRBD1. Trimming took 4 bases from V and 1 from J; bases not matched to a gene: 5. This CDR3 is built from 15 residues. Per the germline V gene, CDR1 is SGHTA and CDR2 is FQGNSA. The CDR3 is CASSSDRAFQETQYF. In nucleotides, the CDR3 is TGTGCCAGCAGCTCGGACAGGGCTTTCCAAGAGACCCAGTACTTC.